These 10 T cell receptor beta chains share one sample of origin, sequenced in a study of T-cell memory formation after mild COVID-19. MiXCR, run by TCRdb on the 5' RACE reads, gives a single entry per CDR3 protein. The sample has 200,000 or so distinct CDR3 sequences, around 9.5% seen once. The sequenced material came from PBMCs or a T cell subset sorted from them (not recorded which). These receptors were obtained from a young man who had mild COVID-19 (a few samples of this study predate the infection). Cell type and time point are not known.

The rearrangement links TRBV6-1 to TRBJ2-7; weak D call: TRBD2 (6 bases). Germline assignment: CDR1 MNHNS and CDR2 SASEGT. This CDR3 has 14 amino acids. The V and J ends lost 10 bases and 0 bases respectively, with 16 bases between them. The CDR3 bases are TGTGCCACCTCGGTGCGGGGCCTCTCCTACGAGCAGTACGTC. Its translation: CATSVRGLSYEQYV.

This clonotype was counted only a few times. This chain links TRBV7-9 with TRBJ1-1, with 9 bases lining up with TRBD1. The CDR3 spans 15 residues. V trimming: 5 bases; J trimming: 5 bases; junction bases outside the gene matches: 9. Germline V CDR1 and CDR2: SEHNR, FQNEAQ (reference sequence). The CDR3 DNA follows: TGTGCCAGCAGCCCCAAGACAGGGGGGGGAACTGAAGCTTTCTTT. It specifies CASSPKTGGGTEAFF.

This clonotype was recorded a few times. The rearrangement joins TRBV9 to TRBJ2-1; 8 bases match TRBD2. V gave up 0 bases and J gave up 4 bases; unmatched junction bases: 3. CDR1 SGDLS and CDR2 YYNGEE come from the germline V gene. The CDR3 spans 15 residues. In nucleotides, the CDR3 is TGTGCCAGCAGCGTAGACGGGGGGGCTTACAATGAGCAGTTCTTC. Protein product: CASSVDGGAYNEQFF.

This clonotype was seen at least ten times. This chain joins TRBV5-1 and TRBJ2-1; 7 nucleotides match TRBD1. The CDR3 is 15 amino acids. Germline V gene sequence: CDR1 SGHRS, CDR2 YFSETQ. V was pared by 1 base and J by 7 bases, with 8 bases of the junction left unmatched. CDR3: CASSLTGDSGNEQFF. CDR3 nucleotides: TGCGCCAGCAGCTTGACAGGGGATAGTGGGAATGAGCAGTTCTTC.

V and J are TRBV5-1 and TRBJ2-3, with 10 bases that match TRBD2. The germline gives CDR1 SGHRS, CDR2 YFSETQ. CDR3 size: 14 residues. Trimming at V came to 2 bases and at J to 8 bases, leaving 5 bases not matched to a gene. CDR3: CASSFTSGEGTQYF. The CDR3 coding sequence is TGCGCCAGCAGCTTCACTAGCGGGGAGGGTACGCAGTATTTT.

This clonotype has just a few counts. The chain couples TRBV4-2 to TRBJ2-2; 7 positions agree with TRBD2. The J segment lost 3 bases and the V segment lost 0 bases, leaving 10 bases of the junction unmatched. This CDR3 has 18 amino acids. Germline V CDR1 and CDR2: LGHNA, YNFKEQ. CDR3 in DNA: TGTGCCAGCAGCCAAGATCCGCCAGCGGGGCTCCACACCGGGGAGCTGTTTTTT. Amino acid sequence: CASSQDPPAGLHTGELFF.

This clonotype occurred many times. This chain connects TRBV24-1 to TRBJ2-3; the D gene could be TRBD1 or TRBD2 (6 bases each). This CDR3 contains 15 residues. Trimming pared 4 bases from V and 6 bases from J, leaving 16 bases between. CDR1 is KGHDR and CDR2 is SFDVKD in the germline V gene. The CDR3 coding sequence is TGTGCCACCAGTGAACCCCGGGGGCCGGGGGATACGCAGTATTTT. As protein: CATSEPRGPGDTQYF.

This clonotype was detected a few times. The CDR3 loop reads CASSQGSGTSLAKNIQYF. DNA for the CDR3: TGCGCCAGCAGCCAAGGCAGTGGTACATCCCTCGCCAAAAACATTCAGTACTTC. V gene TRBV4-1 combines with J gene TRBJ2-4; D remains ambiguous. Germline CDR1 reads MGHRA; CDR2 reads YSYEKL. This CDR3 is built from 18 residues. Trimming took 1 base from V and 1 from J, leaving 17 bases between them.

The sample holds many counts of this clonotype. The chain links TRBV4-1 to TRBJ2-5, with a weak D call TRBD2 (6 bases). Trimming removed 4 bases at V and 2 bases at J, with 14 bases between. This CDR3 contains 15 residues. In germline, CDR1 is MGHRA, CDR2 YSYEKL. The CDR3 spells CASSRLPGEQETQYF. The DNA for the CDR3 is TGCGCCAGCAGCCGCCTGCCGGGGGAGCAAGAGACCCAGTACTTC.

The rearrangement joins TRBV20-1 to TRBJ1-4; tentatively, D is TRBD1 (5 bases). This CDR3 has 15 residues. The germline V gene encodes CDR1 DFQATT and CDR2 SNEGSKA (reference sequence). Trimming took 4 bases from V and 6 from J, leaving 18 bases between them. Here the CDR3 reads CSANALGTPDEKLFF. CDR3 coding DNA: TGCAGTGCTAATGCCTTGGGGACGCCGGATGAAAAACTGTTTTTT.